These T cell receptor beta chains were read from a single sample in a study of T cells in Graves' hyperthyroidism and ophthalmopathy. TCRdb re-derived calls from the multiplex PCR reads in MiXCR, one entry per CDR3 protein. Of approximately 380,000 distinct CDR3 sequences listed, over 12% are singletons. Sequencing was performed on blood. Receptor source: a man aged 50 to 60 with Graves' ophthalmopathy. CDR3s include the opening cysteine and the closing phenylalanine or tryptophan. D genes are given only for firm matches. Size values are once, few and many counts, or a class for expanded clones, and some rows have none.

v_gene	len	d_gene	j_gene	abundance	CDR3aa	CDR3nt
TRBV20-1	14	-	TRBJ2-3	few	CSAFRYGSTDTQYF	TGCAGTGCTTTTCGGTACGGAAGCACAGATACGCAGTATTTT
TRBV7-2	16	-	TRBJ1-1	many	CASSRSFRFLNTEAFF	TGTGCCAGCAGCCGGTCTTTTAGATTTTTGAACACTGAAGCTTTCTTT
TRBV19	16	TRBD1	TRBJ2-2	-	CASREMDRAGTGELFF	TGTGCCAGTAGGGAGATGGACAGGGCGGGCACCGGGGAGCTGTTTTTT
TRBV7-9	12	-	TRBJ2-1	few	CASPRGGNEQFF	TGTGCCAGCCCTAGGGGGGGGAATGAGCAGTTCTTC
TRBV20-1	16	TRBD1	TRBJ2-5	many	CSARGWQGDTQETQYF	TGCAGTGCTAGAGGTTGGCAGGGGGACACGCAAGAGACCCAGTACTTC
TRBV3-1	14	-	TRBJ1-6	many	CASKHGGDNSPLHF	TGTGCCAGCAAACACGGGGGTGATAATTCACCCCTCCACTTT
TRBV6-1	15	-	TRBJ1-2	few	CASSDYKTTNYGYTF	TGTGCCAGCAGTGACTACAAGACAACCAATTATGGCTACACCTTC
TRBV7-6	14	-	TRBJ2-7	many	CASSRLDTAYEQYF	TGTGCCAGCAGCCGATTGGACACAGCCTACGAGCAGTACTTC
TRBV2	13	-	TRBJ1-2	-	CASSDGVDYGYTF	TGTGCCAGCAGTGACGGCGTGGACTATGGCTACACCTTC
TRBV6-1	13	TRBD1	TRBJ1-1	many	CASSVTGGTEAFF	TGTGCCAGCAGCGTAACAGGGGGTACTGAAGCTTTCTTT
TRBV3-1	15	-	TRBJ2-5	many	CASSQKLELGRTQYF	TGTGCCAGCAGCCAAAAACTAGAATTAGGTAGGACCCAGTACTTC
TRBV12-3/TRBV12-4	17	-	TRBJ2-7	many	CASSSRMLAQSPYEQYF	TGTGCCAGCAGTTCTAGAATGCTAGCTCAATCACCTTACGAGCAGTACTTC
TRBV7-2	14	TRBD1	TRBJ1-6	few	CASSYRGDNSPLHF	TGTGCCAGCAGCTACAGGGGCGATAATTCACCCCTCCACTTT
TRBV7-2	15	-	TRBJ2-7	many	CASRFGTGSYYEQYF	TGTGCCAGCAGATTTGGGACGGGGAGCTACTACGAGCAGTACTTC
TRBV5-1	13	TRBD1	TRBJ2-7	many	CASSSAGGYEQYF	TGTGCCAGCAGTTCGGCAGGGGGCTACGAGCAGTACTTC
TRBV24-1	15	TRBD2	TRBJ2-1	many	CATSRLAGVGDEQFF	TGTGCCACCAGTCGACTAGCGGGAGTAGGCGATGAGCAGTTCTTC
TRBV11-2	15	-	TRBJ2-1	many	CASSLDRGSYNEQFF	TGTGCCAGCAGCTTAGACCGCGGGTCGTACAATGAGCAGTTCTTC
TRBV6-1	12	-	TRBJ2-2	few	CASRAYTGELFF	TGTGCCAGCAGGGCCTACACCGGGGAGCTGTTTTTT
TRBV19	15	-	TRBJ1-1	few	CASSIGGLGNTEAFF	TGTGCCAGTAGTATCGGGGGTCTCGGAAACACTGAAGCTTTCTTT
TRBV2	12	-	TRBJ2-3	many	CASSPVTDTQYF	TGTGCCAGCAGCCCTGTCACAGATACGCAGTATTTT
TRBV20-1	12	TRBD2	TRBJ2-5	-	CSAVAGGETQYF	TGCAGTGCTGTAGCGGGAGGAGAGACCCAGTACTTC
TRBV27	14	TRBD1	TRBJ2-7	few	CASSITGTGYEQYF	TGTGCCAGCAGTATAACCGGGACAGGCTACGAGCAGTACTTC
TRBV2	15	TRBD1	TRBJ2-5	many	CASSGGTGRQETQYF	TGTGCCAGCAGTGGCGGGACAGGGCGGCAAGAGACCCAGTACTTC
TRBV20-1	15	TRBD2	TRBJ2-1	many	CSARDAGTSRNEQFF	TGCAGTGCTAGAGATGCCGGGACTAGCCGTAATGAGCAGTTCTTC
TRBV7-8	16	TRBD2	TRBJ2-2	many	CASSTLLAANTGELFF	TGTGCCAGCAGCACGCTACTAGCGGCAAACACCGGGGAGCTGTTTTTT
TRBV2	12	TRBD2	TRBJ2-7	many	CAGGTISYEQYF	TGTGCCGGCGGGACTATTTCCTACGAGCAGTACTTC
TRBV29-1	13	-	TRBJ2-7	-	CSVEDLRGGEQYF	TGCAGCGTTGAAGATCTTCGGGGAGGCGAGCAGTACTTC
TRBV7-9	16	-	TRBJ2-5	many	CASSVWTGGPQETQYF	TGTGCCAGCAGCGTCTGGACGGGGGGCCCCCAAGAGACCCAGTACTTC
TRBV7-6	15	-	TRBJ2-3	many	CASSLRAAYSDTQYF	TGTGCCAGCAGCCTCCGGGCCGCCTATTCGGATACGCAGTATTTT
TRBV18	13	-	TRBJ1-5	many	CASSTGQRQPQHF	TGTGCCAGCTCCACCGGTCAGAGACAGCCCCAGCATTTT
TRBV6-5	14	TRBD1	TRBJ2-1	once	CASSYSRGSNEQFF	TGTGCCAGCAGTTACAGCAGGGGGTCCAATGAGCAGTTCTTC